This T cell receptor (beta chain) comes out of a study of Ad26.COV2.S vaccination and SARS-CoV-2 variants. Study overall: Participants got Ad26.COV2.S intramuscularly, once or twice 56 days apart.

Treatment described: around 19 received Ad26.COV2.S at low or high dose, single or two shots; about 5 received placebo; per-sample allocation not given. Samples analyzed were those drawn on day 63 after the first vaccine or placebo injection. Adults aged 18-55 years in Boston included the donor. Overall study findings and caveats: Possible underestimation of total T cell responses by the TCR breadth and depth analyses was noted. Following vaccination, spike-specific CD8+ and CD4+ T cell responses reportedly exhibited substantial breadth.

The V gene's germline CDR1 is SGDLS and CDR2 YYNGEE. J was trimmed by 3 bases and V by 2 bases; bases with no gene match: 5. The CDR3 is 14 residues long. Libraries were prepared by immunoSEQ multiplex PCR; TCRdb keeps only in-frame clonotypes and omits some of them. The profile shows 350,000 to 450,000 clones, around 84% of them singletons. With regard to this clone: The antigen remains undetermined. The same CDR3 also results from other DNA sequences found in this sample.

The sequencing here drew on peripheral blood, taken in a trial of Ad26.COV2.S vaccine versus placebo. The receptor was derived from a person aged 18-65 years who received the Ad26.COV2.S COVID-19 vaccine or a placebo. V gene TRBV9 combines with J gene TRBJ2-7; TRBD1 agrees at 7 bases. The CDR3 loop is CASSVATGNYEQYF. The CDR3 bases are TGTGCCAGCAGCGTTGCGACAGGGAACTACGAGCAGTACTTC.